The present T cell receptor (beta chain) was sequenced within a study of cytomegalovirus exposure and HLA in healthy donors. Study-level background: As released early, the data held roughly 85 million unique TCRs from HLA-typed donors. Study-level results: As a later analysis revealed, most CMV-associated TCR beta chains appeared HLA-restricted. Both high specificity and high sensitivity reportedly marked the classifier's diagnosis of cytomegalovirus status.

V gave up 3 bases and J gave up 2 bases, with 10 bases separating them. Germline CDR1 SQVTM, CDR2 ANQGSEA. This CDR3 region has 14 residues. As regards this clone: Its antigen is not known.

Researchers ran the PCR with 60 Vbeta and 13 Jbeta primers. Data came from immunoSEQ multiplex PCR; TCRdb stores just in-frame clones and leaves some out. This sample carries under 110,000 clones, around 82% of them seen once, and the ten largest clones take about 1.6%. Sequenced material: PBMCs. The sequence was obtained from a middle-aged man in good health and CMV-seronegative. J is TRBJ1-4 and V is TRBV29-1; D is ambiguous. CDR3 in amino acids: CSVEAGGTNEKLFF. In nucleotides, the CDR3 is TGCAGCGTTGAGGCGGGTGGGACTAATGAAAAACTGTTTTTT. Using reference TRBV29-1 and TRBJ1-4 for the parts outside the CDR3, the full variable domain is SAVISQKPSRDICQRGTSLTIQCQVDSQVTMMFWYRQQPGQSLTLIATANQGSEATYESGFVIDKFPISRPNLTFSTLTVSNMSPEDSSIYLCSVEAGGTNEKLFFGSGTQLSVL.